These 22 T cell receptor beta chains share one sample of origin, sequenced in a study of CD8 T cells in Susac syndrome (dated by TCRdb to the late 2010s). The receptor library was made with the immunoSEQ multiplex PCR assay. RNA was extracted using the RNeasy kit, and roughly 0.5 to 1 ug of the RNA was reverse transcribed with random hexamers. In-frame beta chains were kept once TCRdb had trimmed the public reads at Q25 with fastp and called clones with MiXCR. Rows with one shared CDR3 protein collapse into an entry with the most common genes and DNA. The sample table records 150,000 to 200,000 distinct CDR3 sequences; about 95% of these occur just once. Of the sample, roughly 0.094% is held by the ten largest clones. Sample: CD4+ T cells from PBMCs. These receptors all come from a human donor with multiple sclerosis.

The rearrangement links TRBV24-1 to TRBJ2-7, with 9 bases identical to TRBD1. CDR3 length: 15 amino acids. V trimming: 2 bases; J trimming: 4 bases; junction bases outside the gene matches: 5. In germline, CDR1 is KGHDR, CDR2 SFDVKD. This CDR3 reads CATSDSRDRVYEQYF. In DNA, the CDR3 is TGTGCCACCAGTGATTCCCGGGACAGGGTATACGAGCAGTACTTC.

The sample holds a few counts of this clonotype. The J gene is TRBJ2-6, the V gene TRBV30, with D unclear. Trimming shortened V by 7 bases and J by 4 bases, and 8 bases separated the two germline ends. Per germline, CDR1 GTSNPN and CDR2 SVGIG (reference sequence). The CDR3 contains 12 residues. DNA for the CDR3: TGTGCCTCCTCCCGGGGGGCCAACGTCCTGACTTTC. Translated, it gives CASSRGANVLTF. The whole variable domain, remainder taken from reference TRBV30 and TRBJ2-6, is SQTIHQWPATLVQPVGSPLSLECTVEGTSNPNLYWYRQAAGRGLQLLFYSVGIGQISSEVPQNLSASRPQDRQFILSSKKLLLSDSGFYLCASSRGANVLTFGAGSRLTVL.

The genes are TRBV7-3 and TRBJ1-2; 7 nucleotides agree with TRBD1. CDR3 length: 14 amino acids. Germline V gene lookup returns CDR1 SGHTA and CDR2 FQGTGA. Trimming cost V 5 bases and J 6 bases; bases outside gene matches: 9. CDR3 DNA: TGTGCCAGCAGCCCTGGGACAGTCCCCGATGGCTACACCTTC. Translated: CASSPGTVPDGYTF. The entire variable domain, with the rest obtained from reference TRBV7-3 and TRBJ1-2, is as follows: GAGVSQTPSNKVTEKGKYVELRCDPISGHTALYWYRQSLGQGPEFLIYFQGTGAADDSGLPNDRFFAVRPEGSVSTLKIQRTERGDSAVYLCASSPGTVPDGYTFGSGTRLTVV.

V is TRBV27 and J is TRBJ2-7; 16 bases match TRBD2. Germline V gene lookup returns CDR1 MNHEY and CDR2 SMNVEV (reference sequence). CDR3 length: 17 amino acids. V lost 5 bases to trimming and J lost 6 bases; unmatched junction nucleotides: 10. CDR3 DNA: TGTGCCAGCAGTCTTGGGACTAGCGGGAGGGGCGGGAGCGAGCAGTACTTC. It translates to CASSLGTSGRGGSEQYF.

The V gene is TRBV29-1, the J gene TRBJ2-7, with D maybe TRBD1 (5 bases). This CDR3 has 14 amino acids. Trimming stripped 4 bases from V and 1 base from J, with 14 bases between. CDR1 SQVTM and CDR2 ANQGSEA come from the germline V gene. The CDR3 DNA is TGCAGCGTTGCCTGGACAATTGGGTCCTACGAGCAGTACTTC. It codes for CSVAWTIGSYEQYF.

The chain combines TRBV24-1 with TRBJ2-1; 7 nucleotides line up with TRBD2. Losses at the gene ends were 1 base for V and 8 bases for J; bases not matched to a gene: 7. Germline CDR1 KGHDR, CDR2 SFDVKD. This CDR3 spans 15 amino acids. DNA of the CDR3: TGTGCCACCAGTGATTTCGCGGGAGTTGAGGATGAGCAGTTCTTC. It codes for CATSDFAGVEDEQFF.

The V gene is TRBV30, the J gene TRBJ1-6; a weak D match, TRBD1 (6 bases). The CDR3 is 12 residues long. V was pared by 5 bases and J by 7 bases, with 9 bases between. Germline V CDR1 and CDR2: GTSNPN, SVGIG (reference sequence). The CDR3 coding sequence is TGTGCCTGGGACAGGTGGAATTCACCCCTCCACTTT. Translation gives CAWDRWNSPLHF.

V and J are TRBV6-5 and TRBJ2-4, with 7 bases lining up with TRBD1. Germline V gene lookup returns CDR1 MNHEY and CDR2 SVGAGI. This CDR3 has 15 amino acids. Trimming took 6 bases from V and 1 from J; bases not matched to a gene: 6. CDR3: CASRDTGAAKNIQYF. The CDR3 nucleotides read TGTGCCAGCAGGGACACAGGGGCGGCCAAAAACATTCAGTACTTC.

This chain's CDR3 is CASSGGLANYGYTF. CDR3 DNA sequence: TGTGCCAGCAGCGGGGGCCTAGCTAACTATGGCTACACCTTC. The V and J genes are TRBV27 and TRBJ1-2, with D perhaps TRBD1 (6 bases). Trimming pared 6 bases from V and 0 bases from J, leaving 11 bases between. Germline values: CDR1 MNHEY, CDR2 SMNVEV (reference sequence). This CDR3 contains 14 residues.

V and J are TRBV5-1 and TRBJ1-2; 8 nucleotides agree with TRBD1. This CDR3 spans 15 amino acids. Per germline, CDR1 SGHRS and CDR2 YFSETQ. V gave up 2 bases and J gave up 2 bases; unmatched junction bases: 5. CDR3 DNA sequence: TGCGCCAGCAGCTTCCAGGACAGGGTAAACTATGGCTACACCTTC. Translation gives CASSFQDRVNYGYTF.

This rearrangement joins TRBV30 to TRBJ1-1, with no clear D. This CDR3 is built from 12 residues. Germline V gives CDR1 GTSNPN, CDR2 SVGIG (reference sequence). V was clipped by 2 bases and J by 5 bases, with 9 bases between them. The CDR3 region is CAWSQVVTEAFF. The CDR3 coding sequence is TGTGCCTGGAGTCAAGTAGTGACTGAAGCTTTCTTT.

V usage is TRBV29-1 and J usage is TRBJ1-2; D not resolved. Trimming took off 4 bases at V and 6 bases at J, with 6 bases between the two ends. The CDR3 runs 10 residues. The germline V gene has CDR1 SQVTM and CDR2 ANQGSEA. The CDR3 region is CSVAPNGYTF. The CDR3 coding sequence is TGCAGCGTTGCTCCGAATGGCTACACCTTC.

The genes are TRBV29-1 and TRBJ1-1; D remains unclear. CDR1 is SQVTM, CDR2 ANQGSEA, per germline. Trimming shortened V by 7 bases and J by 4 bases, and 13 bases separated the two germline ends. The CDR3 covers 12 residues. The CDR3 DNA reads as TGCAGCGCATGGACCGCGACCACTGAAGCTTTCTTT. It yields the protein CSAWTATTEAFF.

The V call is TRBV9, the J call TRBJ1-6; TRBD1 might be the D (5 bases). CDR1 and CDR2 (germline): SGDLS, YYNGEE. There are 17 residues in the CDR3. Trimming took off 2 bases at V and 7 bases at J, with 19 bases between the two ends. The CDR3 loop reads CASSVQETARANSPLHF. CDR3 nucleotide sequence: TGTGCCAGCAGCGTGCAAGAGACAGCGAGGGCGAATTCACCCCTCCACTTT.

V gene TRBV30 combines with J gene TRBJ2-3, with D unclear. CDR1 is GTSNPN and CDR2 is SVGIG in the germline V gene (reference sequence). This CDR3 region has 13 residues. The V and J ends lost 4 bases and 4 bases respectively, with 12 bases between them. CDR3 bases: TGTGCCTGGAAGCCTCTTGCGCCAGATACGCAGTATTTT. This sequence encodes CAWKPLAPDTQYF.

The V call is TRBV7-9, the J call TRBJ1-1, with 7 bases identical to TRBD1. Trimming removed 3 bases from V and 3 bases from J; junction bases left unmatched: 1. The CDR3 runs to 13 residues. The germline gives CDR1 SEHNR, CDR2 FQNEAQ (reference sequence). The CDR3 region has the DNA TGTGCCAGCAGCTTTACAGGGGACACTGAAGCTTTCTTT. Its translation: CASSFTGDTEAFF.

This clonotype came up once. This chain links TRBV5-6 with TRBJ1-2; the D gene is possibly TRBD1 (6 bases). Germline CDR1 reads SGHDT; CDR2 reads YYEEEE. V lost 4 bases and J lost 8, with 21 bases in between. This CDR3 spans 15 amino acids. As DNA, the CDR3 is TGTGCCAGCAGCCCCCGAACAGGGATCCGGTCGGGCTACACCTTC. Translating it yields CASSPRTGIRSGYTF.

CDR3 nucleotides: TGTGCCTGGAGTATCGCCTATGGCTACACCTTC. Amino acids: CAWSIAYGYTF. The chain has TRBV30 and TRBJ1-2, with D hard to call. V gave up 2 bases and J gave up 4 bases, with 5 bases separating them. Germline CDR1 and CDR2: GTSNPN and SVGIG (reference sequence). The CDR3 loop spans 11 amino acids. Full variable domain (missing parts from reference TRBV30 and TRBJ1-2): SQTIHQWPATLVQPVGSPLSLECTVEGTSNPNLYWYRQAAGRGLQLLFYSVGIGQISSEVPQNLSASRPQDRQFILSSKKLLLSDSGFYLCAWSIAYGYTFGSGTRLTVV.

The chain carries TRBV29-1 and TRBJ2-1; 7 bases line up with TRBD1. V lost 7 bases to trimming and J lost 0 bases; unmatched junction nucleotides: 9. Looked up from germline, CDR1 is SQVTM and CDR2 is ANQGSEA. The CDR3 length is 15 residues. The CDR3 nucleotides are TGCAGCGCTCGGCCAGGGGGACGCTCCTACAATGAGCAGTTCTTC. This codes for CSARPGGRSYNEQFF.

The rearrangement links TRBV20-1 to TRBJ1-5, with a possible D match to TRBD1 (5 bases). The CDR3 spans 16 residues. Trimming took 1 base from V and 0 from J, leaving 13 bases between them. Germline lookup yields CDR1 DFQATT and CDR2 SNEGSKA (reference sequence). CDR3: CSARVGRAYSNQPQHF. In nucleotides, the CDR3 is TGCAGTGCTAGAGTAGGCAGGGCTTATAGCAATCAGCCCCAGCATTTT.

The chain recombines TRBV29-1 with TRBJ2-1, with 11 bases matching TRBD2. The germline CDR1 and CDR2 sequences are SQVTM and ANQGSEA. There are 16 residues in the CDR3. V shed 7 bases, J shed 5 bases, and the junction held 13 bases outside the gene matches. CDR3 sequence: CSGWAGGTSGNNEQFF. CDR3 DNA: TGCAGCGGGTGGGCAGGGGGGACTAGCGGAAACAATGAGCAGTTCTTC.

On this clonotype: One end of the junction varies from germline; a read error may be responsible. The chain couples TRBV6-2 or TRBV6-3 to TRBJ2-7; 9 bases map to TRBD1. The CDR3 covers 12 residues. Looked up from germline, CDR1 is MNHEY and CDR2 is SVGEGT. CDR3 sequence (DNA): TGTGCCAGCAGGCTAGGGGACAGGGAATTCGACTTC. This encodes CASRLGDREFDF.